These 30 T cell receptor beta chains share one sample of origin, sequenced in a study of regulatory T cells in long-lasting Graves disease. According to the study, TCR beta libraries were built with iRepertoire HTBI primers and CDR3-region Arm-PCR. In TCRdb, the multiplex PCR reads were re-called with MiXCR into one record per CDR3 protein. This table holds about 540,000 distinct CDR3 sequences, approximately 13% found once. The sample's time point: newly diagnosed GD, antithyroid drugs for less than 3 months. The TCR library was prepared using RNA isolated from PBMCs. This sample also appeared in a second study, on T cells in Graves' hyperthyroidism and ophthalmopathy.

The sample in question was peripheral blood mononuclear cells (PBMCs), obtained at new diagnosis, from a patient treated with antithyroid drugs. The origin of the receptors is a man aged 25-40 years with Graves disease.

This clonotype was seen at least ten times. The genes are TRBV30 and TRBJ1-1; no clear D. Trimming removed 2 bases from V and 2 bases from J, with 6 bases in between. CDR3 size: 12 residues. The V gene's germline CDR1 is GTSNPN and CDR2 SVGIG (reference sequence). CDR3 sequence reads: CAWSFINTEAFF. The DNA for the CDR3 is TGTGCCTGGAGTTTTATAAACACTGAAGCTTTCTTT.

About this clonotype: One base away lies a much larger clone, so this may be a sequencing read error. In nucleotides, the CDR3 is TGCGCCAGCAGCTTGGAACAGGGGCCCTACAATGAGCAGTTCTTC. As protein: CASSLEQGPYNEQFF. The chain employs TRBV5-1 and TRBJ2-1, with TRBD1 matching over 7 bases. This CDR3 has 15 amino acids. Germline trimming cut 0 bases from V and 2 bases from J; bases unmatched to any gene: 2. Germline V gene data show CDR1 as SGHRS and CDR2 as YFSETQ.

This clonotype was detected only a few times. Relative to the germline gene, one junction end is altered; a read error may explain this. CDR3 sequence reads: CASSSRGRSGDYGYAF. The DNA of the CDR3 is TGCGCCAGCAGCTCCAGGGGTCGGAGTGGAGACTATGGCTACGCCTTC. This chain uses TRBV5-1 with TRBJ1-2; D perhaps matches TRBD1 (6 bases). Per the germline V gene, CDR1 is SGHRS and CDR2 is YFSETQ. The CDR3 length is 16 residues. The full variable domain, rest sourced from reference TRBV5-1 and TRBJ1-2, is KAGVTQTPRYLIKTRGQQVTLSCSPISGHRSVSWYQQTPGQGLQFLFEYFSETQRNKGNFPGRFSGRQFSNSRSEMNVSTLELGDSALYLCASSSRGRSGDYGYAFGSGTRLTVV.

This chain joins TRBV5-1 and TRBJ2-1, with a tentative D call TRBD1 (5 bases). The CDR3 has 17 residues. Trimming removed 0 bases at V and 8 bases at J, with 21 bases between. Per the germline V gene, CDR1 is SGHRS and CDR2 is YFSETQ. CDR3 bases: TGCGCCAGCAGCTTGGGCCCTACAGGTAGGCGCAGCGATGAGCAGTTCTTC. Translation gives CASSLGPTGRRSDEQFF.

This clonotype was recorded many times. The CDR3 sequence is CATSSSRSGVGETQYF. Here the CDR3 DNA reads TGTGCCACCAGCAGTTCACGTAGCGGGGTGGGGGAGACCCAGTACTTC. The chain employs TRBV15 and TRBJ2-5; TRBD2 aligns across 8 bases. Losses at the gene ends were 3 bases for V and 5 bases for J; bases not matched to a gene: 11. This CDR3 comprises 16 residues. CDR1 and CDR2 (germline): LNHNV, YYDKDF (reference sequence).

At least ten counts were recorded for this clonotype. The gene calls are TRBV7-3 and TRBJ2-3, with unresolved D. Germline loops: CDR1 SGHTA, CDR2 FQGTGA. This CDR3 has 13 amino acids. The V gene lost 6 bases and the J gene lost 4 bases, with 11 bases spanning the gap. The CDR3 sequence: CASRSVEADTQYF. CDR3 DNA sequence: TGTGCCAGCAGATCCGTCGAAGCAGATACGCAGTATTTT.

The gene calls are TRBV18 and TRBJ1-6; D is perhaps TRBD1 (5 bases). This CDR3 has 14 residues. The V gene's germline CDR1 is KGHSH and CDR2 LQKENI. V lost 3 bases to trimming and J lost 7 bases, with 10 bases between them. The CDR3 reads CASSPNRRNSPLHF. For the CDR3, the DNA is TGTGCCAGCTCACCGAACAGGAGGAATTCACCCCTCCACTTT.

This clonotype was observed at least ten times. The chain uses TRBV12-3 or TRBV12-4 and TRBJ2-1, with D unresolved. CDR3 length equals 13 residues. The V and J ends lost 2 bases and 3 bases respectively, with 5 bases between them. CDR3 protein: CASSLNSYNEQFF. In nucleotides, the CDR3 is TGTGCCAGCAGTTTAAACAGCTACAATGAGCAGTTCTTC.

With respect to this clonotype: One end of the junction is discordant with germline, which a read error may explain. This chain joins TRBV5-8 and TRBJ2-1; no clear D gene. The CDR3 covers 15 residues. CDR1 and CDR2 from the germline V gene are SGHTS and YDEGEE. Here the CDR3 reads CASSLVGGSYNEQSF. Here the CDR3 DNA reads TGTGCCAGCAGCTTGGTGGGTGGCTCCTACAATGAGCAGTCCTTC. The variable domain in full, completed from reference TRBV5-8 and TRBJ2-1, reads EAGVTQSPTHLIKTRGQQATLRCSPISGHTSVYWYQQALGLGLQFLLWYDEGEERNRGNFPPRFSGRQFPNYSSELNVNALELEDSALYLCASSLVGGSYNEQSFGPGTRLTVL.

This clonotype was counted many times. The chain recombines TRBV28 with TRBJ1-1; TRBD1 matches at 10 bases. The CDR3 contains 20 residues. Germline-derived CDR1 and CDR2 are MDHEN and SYDVKM. V was pared by 3 bases and J by 0 bases, with 16 bases of the junction left unmatched. The CDR3 spells CASSFIGQGEWVRVNTEAFF. CDR3 DNA: TGTGCCAGCAGTTTCATCGGACAGGGGGAATGGGTAAGGGTGAACACTGAAGCTTTCTTT.

This chain joins TRBV5-5 and TRBJ1-2, with TRBD1 as a possible D gene (6 bases). The V gene's germline CDR1 is SGHKS and CDR2 YYEKEE (reference sequence). Trimming left V 4 bases short and J 0 bases short, with 19 bases between. The CDR3 contains 17 residues. The CDR3 reads CASSRRGAPGTNYGYTF. As DNA, the CDR3 is TGTGCCAGCAGCCGGCGGGGGGCCCCTGGGACTAACTATGGCTACACCTTC.

This clonotype appeared a few times. This rearrangement joins TRBV9 to TRBJ2-1; D uncertain. V lost 4 bases and J 8 bases, leaving 19 bases between the germline ends. From germline, CDR1 is SGDLS and CDR2 YYNGEE. The length of the CDR3 is 15 residues. The DNA for the CDR3 is TGTGCCAGCAGCATGCTCCGCCTAGGAAATCATGAGCAGTTCTTC. Residues: CASSMLRLGNHEQFF.

The CDR3 sequence is CASSLTLPHVDRPLAKNIQYF. CDR3 nucleotides: TGTGCCAGCAGTCTTACCTTGCCCCACGTCGACAGACCTCTAGCCAAAAACATTCAGTACTTC. The rearrangement joins TRBV6-1 to TRBJ2-4, with D tentatively TRBD1 (5 bases). V lost 5 bases and J 0 bases, leaving 29 bases between the germline ends. CDR3 length: 21 amino acids. CDR1 and CDR2 from the germline V gene are MNHNS and SASEGT.

This clonotype was counted many times. The chain employs TRBV19 and TRBJ1-1; D is unclear. The V and J ends lost 9 bases and 1 base respectively, with 15 bases between them. The germline V gene has CDR1 LNHDA and CDR2 SQIVND (reference sequence). The CDR3 extends over 14 amino acids. CDR3 amino acids: CARNYRRGNTEAFF. In DNA, the CDR3 is TGTGCCAGAAACTACCGACGGGGGAACACTGAAGCTTTCTTT.

This clonotype came up many times. The chain couples TRBV14 to TRBJ1-6; TRBD1 aligns across 9 bases. The germline CDR1 and CDR2 sequences are SGHDN and FVKESK. V shed 3 bases, J shed 10 bases, and the junction held 4 bases outside the gene matches. This CDR3 spans 14 amino acids. The DNA for the CDR3 is TGTGCCAGCAGCCAGGGGACAGGGCGCTCACCCCTCCACTTT. Translated: CASSQGTGRSPLHF.

This clonotype has ten or more counts. The chain combines TRBV11-2 with TRBJ1-1, with D tentatively TRBD1 (6 bases). The V end lost 4 bases, the J end lost 1 base, and 19 bases lay between the germline ends. The CDR3 consists of 17 residues. Germline values: CDR1 SGHAT, CDR2 FQNNGV. The DNA for the CDR3 is TGTGCCAGCAGCTGGGGAGTCAGACAGGAGACGAACACTGAAGCTTTCTTT. Translation: CASSWGVRQETNTEAFF.

This clonotype appeared many times. The gene calls are TRBV27 and TRBJ1-2; no clear D gene. With 2 bases removed from V and 3 bases from J, the gap between germline ends came to 10 bases. Germline V gives CDR1 MNHEY, CDR2 SMNVEV (reference sequence). This CDR3 contains 14 residues. The CDR3 loop is CASSLRPDYYGYTF. For the CDR3, the DNA is TGTGCCAGCAGTTTAAGGCCAGACTACTATGGCTACACCTTC.

Ten or more counts support this clonotype. The CDR3 DNA follows: TGTGCCAGCAGTGAAGCGGGTCGGATTGGGTATGGCTACACCTTC. Translating it yields CASSEAGRIGYGYTF. The chain carries TRBV2 and TRBJ1-2; no reliable D call. V was cut by 0 bases and J by 5 bases, with 13 bases left in between. This CDR3 is 15 amino acids long. CDR1 is SNHLY, CDR2 FYNNEI, per germline.

This clonotype was found a few times. The chain recombines TRBV12-3 or TRBV12-4 with TRBJ1-2, with a possible D match to TRBD1 (5 bases). The CDR3 sequence is 13 residues long. V lost 3 bases to trimming and J lost 4 bases, with 9 bases between them. The CDR3 region has the DNA TGTGCCAGCAGTTTCCCAGGGAGCTATGGCTACACCTTC. Translated: CASSFPGSYGYTF.

This clonotype appeared many times. The chain uses TRBV24-1 and TRBJ2-5; D is ambiguous. The V end was cut by 0 bases, the J end by 3 bases, with 13 bases between. Germline assignment: CDR1 KGHDR and CDR2 SFDVKD. The CDR3 extends over 16 amino acids. CDR3 sequence: CATSDLPTGRKETQYF. In nucleotides, the CDR3 is TGTGCCACCAGTGATTTGCCAACGGGCAGAAAAGAGACCCAGTACTTC.

This clonotype was seen only a few times. This chain links TRBV12-3 or TRBV12-4 with TRBJ2-7, with D perhaps given as TRBD1 or TRBD2 (5 bases each). The CDR3 is made up of 13 amino acids. DNA of the CDR3: TGTACCAACAGTTTAGGGGAGCGATGGGAGCAGTACTTC. This translates into CTNSLGERWEQYF.

This clonotype was seen repeatedly, ten times or more. The rearrangement links TRBV27 to TRBJ2-1; D call uncertain. From germline, CDR1 is MNHEY and CDR2 SMNVEV (reference sequence). The CDR3 is 15 residues long. The V end was cut by 7 bases, the J end by 2 bases, with 15 bases between. The CDR3 here is CASIPPDGAYNEQFF. In DNA, the CDR3 is TGTGCCAGCATCCCTCCGGACGGAGCCTACAATGAGCAGTTCTTC.

This clonotype came up many times. The chain couples TRBV13 to TRBJ2-7; 11 nucleotides match TRBD2. Germline V gene data show CDR1 as PRHDT and CDR2 as FYEKMQ (reference sequence). This CDR3 is built from 15 residues. V dropped 5 bases and J dropped 0; count of bases not matched to a gene: 3. CDR3: CASSQTSGVSYEQYF. The CDR3, as DNA: TGTGCCAGCAGCCAGACTAGCGGGGTCTCCTACGAGCAGTACTTC.

This clonotype was counted ten times or more. V and J are TRBV7-3 and TRBJ2-1, with D perhaps TRBD2 (5 bases). The ends were cut back, 1 base at V and 0 bases at J, with 16 bases in the middle. The CDR3 has 18 residues. Germline loops: CDR1 SGHTA, CDR2 FQGTGA. CDR3 nucleotides: TGTGCCAGCAGCTTAAGAGGCCCTAGCAGTAGCTCCTACAATGAGCAGTTCTTC. Translated, it gives CASSLRGPSSSSYNEQFF.

This clonotype was seen repeatedly, ten times or more. This chain uses TRBV10-3 with TRBJ2-1; TRBD2 might be the D (6 bases). The ends were cut back, 2 bases at V and 6 bases at J, with 14 bases in the middle. The germline V gene encodes CDR1 ENHRY and CDR2 SYGVKD. This CDR3 is 15 amino acids long. The chain's CDR3 is CAISEPRTTVNEQFF. The CDR3, as DNA: TGTGCCATCAGTGAGCCTCGGACTACCGTCAATGAGCAGTTCTTC.

For the CDR3, the DNA is TGTGCCAGTAGTCCACGACAGGGGGCTCAGCCCCAGCATTTT. Its translation is CASSPRQGAQPQHF. This sequence joins TRBV19 and TRBJ1-5, with 10 bases aligning to TRBD1. Trimming at V came to 5 bases and at J to 6 bases, leaving 4 bases not matched to a gene. Germline CDR1 reads LNHDA; CDR2 reads SQIVND (reference sequence). The CDR3 spans 14 residues.

This clonotype was recorded many times. The CDR3, as DNA: TGCAGTGCAATAAACGCGAACACCGGGGAGCTGTTTTTT. Encoded protein: CSAINANTGELFF. The rearrangement uses TRBV20-1 and TRBJ2-2; D is uncertain. V was pared by 6 bases and J by 0 bases, with 8 bases between. The CDR3 is 13 amino acids. The germline V gene encodes CDR1 DFQATT and CDR2 SNEGSKA (reference sequence).

The DNA of the CDR3 is TGTGCCAGCAGCTGGGGAGGGGGTATCTTCGGCTATGGCTACACCTTC. The encoded protein is CASSWGGGIFGYGYTF. The V gene is TRBV7-9, the J gene TRBJ1-2, with TRBD1 as a possible D gene (6 bases). This CDR3 is built from 16 residues. The germline CDR1 and CDR2 sequences are SEHNR and FQNEAQ (reference sequence). Trimming stripped 4 bases from V and 4 bases from J, with 19 bases between.

This clonotype has only a few counts. This chain joins TRBV29-1 and TRBJ2-7, with D possibly being TRBD1 (6 bases). CDR3 size: 14 residues. V lost 7 bases, J lost 2 bases, and 18 bases lay in between. Germline assignment: CDR1 SQVTM and CDR2 ANQGSEA. The CDR3: CSGRTAINPYEQYF. CDR3 bases: TGCAGCGGGAGGACAGCTATTAATCCCTACGAGCAGTACTTC.

Many counts were recorded for this clonotype. The chain is built from TRBV19 and TRBJ2-1, with TRBD2 matching over 9 bases. Unmatched junction bases numbered 5, after V lost 8 bases and J lost 3 bases. The germline gives CDR1 LNHDA, CDR2 SQIVND (reference sequence). The CDR3 covers 14 residues. The CDR3 region is CASRREGYYNEQFF. CDR3 DNA: TGTGCCAGTCGGCGGGAGGGATACTACAATGAGCAGTTCTTC.